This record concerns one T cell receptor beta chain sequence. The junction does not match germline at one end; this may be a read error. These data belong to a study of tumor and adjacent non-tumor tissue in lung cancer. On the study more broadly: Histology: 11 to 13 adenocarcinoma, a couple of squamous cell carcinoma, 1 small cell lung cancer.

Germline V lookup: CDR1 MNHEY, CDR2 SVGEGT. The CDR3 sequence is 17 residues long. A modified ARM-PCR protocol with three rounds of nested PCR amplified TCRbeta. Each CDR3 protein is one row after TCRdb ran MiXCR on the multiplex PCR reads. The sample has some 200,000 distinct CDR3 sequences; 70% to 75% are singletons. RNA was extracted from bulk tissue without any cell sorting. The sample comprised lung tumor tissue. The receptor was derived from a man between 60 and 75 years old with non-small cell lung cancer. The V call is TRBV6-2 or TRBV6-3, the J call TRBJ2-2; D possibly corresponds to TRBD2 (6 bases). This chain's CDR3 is CASSYFLTGETNRGAVF. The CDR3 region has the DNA TGTGCCAGCAGCTACTTTCTTACGGGAGAGACGAACCGGGGAGCTGTTTTT.